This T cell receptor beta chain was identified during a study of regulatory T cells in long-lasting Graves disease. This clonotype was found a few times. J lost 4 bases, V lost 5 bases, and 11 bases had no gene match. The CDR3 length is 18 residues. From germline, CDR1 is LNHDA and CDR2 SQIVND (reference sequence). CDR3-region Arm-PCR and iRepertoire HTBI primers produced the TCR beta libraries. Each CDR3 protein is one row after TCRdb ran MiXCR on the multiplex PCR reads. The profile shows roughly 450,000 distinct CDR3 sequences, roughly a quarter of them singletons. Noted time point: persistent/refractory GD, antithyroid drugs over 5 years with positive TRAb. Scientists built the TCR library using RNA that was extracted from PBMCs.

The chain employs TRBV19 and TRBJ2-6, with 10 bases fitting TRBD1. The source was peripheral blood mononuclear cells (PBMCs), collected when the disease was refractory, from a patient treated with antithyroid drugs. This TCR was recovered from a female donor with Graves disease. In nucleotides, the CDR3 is TGTGCCAGTAGTCTCACGCCGGGACAGGGGTCAGGGGCCAACGTCCTGACTTTC. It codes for CASSLTPGQGSGANVLTF.